This note documents a single T cell receptor beta chain sequence. Its antigen remains unidentified. CDR3 size: 15 residues. J was trimmed by 6 bases and V by 7 bases; bases with no gene match: 8. From germline, CDR1 is LNHDA and CDR2 SQIVND (reference sequence). These data belong to a study of PD-L1 blockade in urothelial cancer. Profiled with immunoSEQ multiplex PCR; TCRdb holds only in-frame clones, not every one. Among around 100,000 clones listed, less than 95% were seen once. Regarding the study as a whole: Greater 3-week expansion of tumor-associated blood clones was recorded for durable-benefit patients.

Time point indicated: peripheral blood 6 weeks after treatment start. Diagnoses among patients were locally advanced or metastatic urothelial carcinoma. This TCR derives from a man between 60 and 75 years old with urothelial cancer. The rearrangement links TRBV19 to TRBJ1-5; 11 bases line up with TRBD1. The starting material was PBMCs, obtained around atezolizumab (anti-PD-L1) treatment. The CDR3 loop reads CASTPPGQGGQPQHF. Written as DNA, the CDR3 is TGTGCCAGTACCCCGCCGGGACAGGGGGGTCAGCCCCAGCATTTT.